This section outlines one TCR beta chain sequence together with its context. These data are taken from a study of blood T cell repertoires in COVID-19. The overall study: Whether acute or convalescent, the COVID-19 samples came from the United States, Italy and Spain. Sources were T cells, B-cell-depleted T cells, or PBMCs; the material itself was cDNA or gDNA.

This CDR3 region has 13 residues. V lost 3 bases to trimming and J lost 6 bases, with 9 bases between them. Germline values: CDR1 ENHRY, CDR2 SYGVKD. Original processing notes: The assay estimated nucleated cells by amplifying reference gene primers. Only in-frame clones appear in the TCRdb table, and some are missing; sequencing was by immunoSEQ multiplex PCR. The V and J calls and the clone size are those of that table, but D and trimming were determined from the DNA. The sample includes under 85,000 clones, approximately 87% seen only once; the top ten take about 15%. The chain links TRBV10-3 to TRBJ1-5; D call uncertain. Sequencing was carried out using peripheral blood. The source is a man older than 75 in a cohort sampled during active COVID-19. The CDR3 protein is CAISDQARQPQHF. The CDR3 DNA follows: TGTGCCATCAGTGACCAGGCCCGTCAGCCCCAGCATTTT.